This passage covers 14 T cell receptor beta chains from one sample sequenced in a study of shared clonotypes between healthy human individuals. The assay was immunoSEQ multiplex PCR, and TCRdb's table has in-frame clones only and misses some. The sample records some 980,000 clones, about three quarters being singletons. Sequences were obtained from memory CD4+ T cells sorted from blood. The subset denotes: CD45RA-negative fraction. These receptors came from a man younger than 35 in good health.

This rearrangement joins TRBV6-5 to TRBJ2-5; TRBD2 aligns across 10 bases. J lost 5 bases, V lost 9 bases, and 12 bases had no gene match. Per the germline V gene, CDR1 is MNHEY and CDR2 is SVGAGI. The CDR3 totals 15 residues. The CDR3 protein is CASTKTGLASETQYF. The CDR3 region has the DNA TGTGCCAGTACTAAAACGGGACTAGCGTCGGAGACCCAGTACTTC.

The chain uses TRBV19 and TRBJ1-1, with D uncertain. Trimming cost V 1 base and J 1 base, with 7 bases left between them. Germline CDR1 and CDR2: LNHDA and SQIVND (reference sequence). The CDR3 extends over 14 amino acids. In nucleotides, the CDR3 is TGTGCCAGTAGTATAGTAGCTGGGAACACTGAAGCTTTCTTT. Translating it yields CASSIVAGNTEAFF.

The rearrangement uses TRBV9 and TRBJ2-7, with 8 bases lining up with TRBD1. This CDR3 spans 16 amino acids. Germline trimming cut 3 bases from V and 6 bases from J; bases unmatched to any gene: 14. Germline V gene sequence: CDR1 SGDLS, CDR2 YYNGEE. CDR3 DNA: TGTGCCAGCAGCGGTGGACAGGGAGGATTTATGAGCGAGCAGTACTTC. Residues: CASSGGQGGFMSEQYF.

The genes are TRBV28 and TRBJ1-5; D is perhaps TRBD1 (5 bases). Per the germline V gene, CDR1 is MDHEN and CDR2 is SYDVKM. Trimming removed 8 bases at V and 0 bases at J, with 14 bases between. This CDR3 has 15 residues. The CDR3 is CASETGPYSNQPQHF. Here the CDR3 DNA reads TGTGCCAGCGAAACGGGACCTTATAGCAATCAGCCCCAGCATTTT.

This clone was counted a single time. This may arise from a read error, as a much more abundant clone is one base away. Other DNA sequences within the sample encode an identical CDR3. V usage is TRBV5-8 and J usage is TRBJ2-5; D unclear. In germline, CDR1 is SGHTS, CDR2 YDEGEE. The CDR3 is made up of 11 amino acids. Trimming removed 0 bases at V and 5 bases at J, with 2 bases between. The CDR3 DNA is TGTGCCAGCAGCTTGGTCGAGACCCAGTACTTC. Translated, it gives CASSLVETQYF.

J is TRBJ2-5 and V is TRBV7-8; 7 bases map to TRBD2. The CDR3 consists of 14 residues. The germline gives CDR1 SGHVS, CDR2 FQNEAQ. V dropped 5 bases and J dropped 1; count of bases not matched to a gene: 4. CDR3 loop: CASSPGTTQETQYF. DNA for the CDR3: TGTGCCAGCAGCCCGGGGACTACCCAAGAGACCCAGTACTTC. Complete variable domain (other parts from reference TRBV7-8 and TRBJ2-5): GAGVSQSPRYKVAKRGQDVALRCDPISGHVSLFWYQQALGQGPEFLTYFQNEAQLDKSGLPSDRFFAERPEGSVSTLKIQRTQQEDSAVYLCASSPGTTQETQYFGPGTRLLVL.

The chain links TRBV2 to TRBJ1-2, with 7 bases fitting TRBD1. Germline V gene lookup returns CDR1 SNHLY and CDR2 FYNNEI. Losses at the gene ends were 7 bases for V and 8 bases for J; bases not matched to a gene: 13. This CDR3 has 14 residues. This CDR3 is CASNRDSPMGGYTF. The CDR3, as DNA: TGTGCCAGCAATAGGGACAGCCCCATGGGGGGCTACACCTTC.

The rearrangement joins TRBV5-1 to TRBJ2-7, with D hard to call. The V gene's germline CDR1 is SGHRS and CDR2 YFSETQ. The V and J ends lost 2 bases and 6 bases respectively, with 15 bases between them. There are 14 residues in the CDR3. The CDR3 reads CASSFTTQAAEQYF. The CDR3 DNA reads TGCGCCAGCAGCTTCACGACCCAGGCCGCCGAGCAGTACTTC.

V is TRBV5-4 and J is TRBJ2-7; TRBD2 is a possible D gene (6 bases). The ends were cut back, 2 bases at V and 3 bases at J, with 18 bases in the middle. This CDR3 is built from 16 residues. CDR1 and CDR2 (germline): SGHNT, YYREEE (reference sequence). The CDR3 region is CASSFPTRGANYEQYF. The CDR3 DNA reads as TGTGCCAGCAGCTTCCCGACCCGCGGGGCGAACTACGAGCAGTACTTC.

The chain couples TRBV19 to TRBJ2-6; D is perhaps TRBD2 (6 bases). The ends were cut back, 4 bases at V and 5 bases at J, with 12 bases in the middle. CDR1 and CDR2 (germline): LNHDA, SQIVND (reference sequence). The CDR3 consists of 15 residues. The DNA of the CDR3 is TGTGCCAGTAGTAGCCCCGGAGGGAGGGCCAACGTCCTGACTTTC. Its protein product is CASSSPGGRANVLTF.

This clone has just a few counts. The chain recombines TRBV18 with TRBJ2-7; TRBD1 matches at 10 bases. Germline V gives CDR1 KGHSH, CDR2 LQKENI. The CDR3 runs 16 residues. Trimming took 4 bases from V and 4 from J; bases not matched to a gene: 10. CDR3 bases: TGTGCCAGCTCACTAGCCGGGACAGGGGTATCATACGAGCAGTACTTC. Protein sequence: CASSLAGTGVSYEQYF.

The chain recombines TRBV29-1 with TRBJ2-7; D is possibly TRBD1 (5 bases). This CDR3 region has 14 residues. Between the trimmed V and J ends, which lost 7 bases and 0 bases, there was a span of 16 bases. Germline V lookup: CDR1 SQVTM, CDR2 ANQGSEA. CDR3 amino acids: CSAASSGYSYEQYF. The DNA for the CDR3 is TGCAGCGCCGCGAGTTCAGGGTACTCCTACGAGCAGTACTTC.

As for this clone: This sample also contains other DNA sequences that code for the same CDR3. CDR3 region: CSATQGNGYTF. The CDR3 nucleotides read TGCAGTGCTACACAGGGGAATGGCTACACCTTC. The chain recombines TRBV20-1 with TRBJ1-2, with 7 bases that match TRBD1. This CDR3 has 11 residues. The germline V gene encodes CDR1 DFQATT and CDR2 SNEGSKA (reference sequence). After removal of 4 bases from V and 6 bases from J, the junction contained 2 bases not matched to a gene.

The chain employs TRBV7-6 and TRBJ2-2; D unclear. The CDR3 is made up of 14 amino acids. The ends were cut back, 2 bases at V and 1 base at J, with 5 bases in the middle. The germline gives CDR1 SGHVS, CDR2 FNYEAQ. CDR3 DNA sequence: TGTGCCAGCAGCTTATTTCTGAACACCGGGGAGCTGTTTTTT. As protein: CASSLFLNTGELFF.